This T cell receptor beta chain derives from a study of blood T cell repertoires in COVID-19. Overall study: T cells, B-cell-depleted T cells, or PBMCs supplied cDNA or gDNA.

V gave up 1 base and J gave up 6 bases; unmatched junction bases: 5. From germline, CDR1 is SGHVS and CDR2 FQNEAQ. CDR3 length equals 15 residues. Under the authors' procedure: How many nucleated cells were present was estimated from reference gene primer amplification. This table comes from immunoSEQ multiplex PCR, and its TCRdb copy is limited to in-frame clones, with some not included. The DNA was the basis for D and trimming; V, J and clone size are from that table. The table shows almost 250,000 clones, with approximately 90% occurring only once. Those who participated ranged in age from roughly 18 to 90 years and resided in around 22 US areas. Participants' reported clinical history set cohort assignment.

The chain has TRBV7-8 and TRBJ2-1, with 8 bases lining up with TRBD2. Sequenced: PBMCs or T cells enriched from blood (not recorded which). This TCR was recovered from a woman younger than 45 who had recovered from COVID-19. For the CDR3, the DNA is TGTGCCAGCAGCTTAGTGGGAGGGACTAGCAATGAGCAGTTCTTC. It is translated as CASSLVGGTSNEQFF.